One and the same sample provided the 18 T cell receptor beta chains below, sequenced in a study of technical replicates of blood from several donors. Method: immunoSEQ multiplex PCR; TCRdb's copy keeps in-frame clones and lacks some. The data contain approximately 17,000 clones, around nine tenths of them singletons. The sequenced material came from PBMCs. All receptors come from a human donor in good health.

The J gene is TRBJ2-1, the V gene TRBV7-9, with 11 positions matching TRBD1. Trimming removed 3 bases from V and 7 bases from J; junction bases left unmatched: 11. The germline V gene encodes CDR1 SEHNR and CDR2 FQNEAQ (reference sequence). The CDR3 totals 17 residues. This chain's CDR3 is CASSFGKGQGAWNEQFF. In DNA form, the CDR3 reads TGTGCCAGCAGCTTCGGTAAAGGACAGGGGGCGTGGAATGAGCAGTTCTTC.

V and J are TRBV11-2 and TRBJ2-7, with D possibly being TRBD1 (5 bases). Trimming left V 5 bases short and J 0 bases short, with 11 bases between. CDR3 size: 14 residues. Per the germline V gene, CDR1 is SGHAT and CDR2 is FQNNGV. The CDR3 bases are TGTGCCAGCAGCCTGACAGTCGTCTCCTACGAGCAGTACTTC. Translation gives CASSLTVVSYEQYF.

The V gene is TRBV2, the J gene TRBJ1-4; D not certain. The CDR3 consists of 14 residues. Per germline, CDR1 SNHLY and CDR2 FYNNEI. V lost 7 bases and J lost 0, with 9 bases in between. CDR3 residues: CASTFQTTNEKLFF. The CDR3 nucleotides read TGTGCCAGCACCTTCCAGACAACTAATGAAAAACTGTTTTTT.

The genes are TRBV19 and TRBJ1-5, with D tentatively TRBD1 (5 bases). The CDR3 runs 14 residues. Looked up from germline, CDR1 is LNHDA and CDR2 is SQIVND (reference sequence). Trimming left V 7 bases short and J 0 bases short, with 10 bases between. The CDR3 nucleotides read TGTGCCAGTAAGCAGGGTCGTAGCAATCAGCCCCAGCATTTT. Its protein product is CASKQGRSNQPQHF.

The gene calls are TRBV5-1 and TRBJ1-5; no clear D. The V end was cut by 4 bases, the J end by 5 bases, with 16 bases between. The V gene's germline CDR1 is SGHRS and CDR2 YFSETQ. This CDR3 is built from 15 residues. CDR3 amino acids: CASSKSGGMDQPQHF. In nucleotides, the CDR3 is TGCGCCAGCAGCAAATCAGGAGGGATGGATCAGCCCCAGCATTTT.

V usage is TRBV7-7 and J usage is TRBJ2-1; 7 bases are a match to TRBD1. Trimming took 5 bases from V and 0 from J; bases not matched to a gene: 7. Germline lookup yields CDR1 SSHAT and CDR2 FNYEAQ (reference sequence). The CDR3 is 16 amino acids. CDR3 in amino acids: CASSHGQDSSYNEQFF. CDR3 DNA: TGTGCCAGCAGCCACGGACAGGACAGCTCCTACAATGAGCAGTTCTTC.

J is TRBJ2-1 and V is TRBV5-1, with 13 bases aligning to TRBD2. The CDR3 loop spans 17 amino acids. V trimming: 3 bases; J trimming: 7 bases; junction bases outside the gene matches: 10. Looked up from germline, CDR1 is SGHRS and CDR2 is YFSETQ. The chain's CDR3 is CASSSAGLAGVWNEQFF. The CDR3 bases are TGCGCCAGCAGCTCCGCCGGACTAGCGGGAGTGTGGAATGAGCAGTTCTTC.

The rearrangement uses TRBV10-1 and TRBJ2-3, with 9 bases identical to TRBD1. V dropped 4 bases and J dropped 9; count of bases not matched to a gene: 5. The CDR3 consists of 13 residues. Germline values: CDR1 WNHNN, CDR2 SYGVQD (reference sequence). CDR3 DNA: TGCGCCAGCAGTGGGGGGACAGGGACGACGCAGTATTTT. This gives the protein CASSGGTGTTQYF.

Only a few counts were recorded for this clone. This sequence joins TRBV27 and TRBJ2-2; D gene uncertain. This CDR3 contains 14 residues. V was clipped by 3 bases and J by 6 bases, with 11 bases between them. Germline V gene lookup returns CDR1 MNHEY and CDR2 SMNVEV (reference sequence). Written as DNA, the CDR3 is TGTGCCAGCAGTTTGGAGTTAGTCGCCGGGGAGCTGTTTTTT. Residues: CASSLELVAGELFF.

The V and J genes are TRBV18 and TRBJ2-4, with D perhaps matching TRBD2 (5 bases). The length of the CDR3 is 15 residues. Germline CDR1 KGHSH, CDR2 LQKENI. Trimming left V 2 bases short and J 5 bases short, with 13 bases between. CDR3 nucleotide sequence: TGTGCCAGCTCACCATCCTGGCCTAGCCAAAACATTCAGTACTTC. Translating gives CASSPSWPSQNIQYF.

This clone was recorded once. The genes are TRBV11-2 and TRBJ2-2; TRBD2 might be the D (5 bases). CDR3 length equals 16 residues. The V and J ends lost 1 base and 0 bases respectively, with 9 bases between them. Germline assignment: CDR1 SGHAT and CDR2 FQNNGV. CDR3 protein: CASSLGGFANTGELFF. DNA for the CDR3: TGTGCCAGCAGCTTAGGCGGGTTCGCGAACACCGGGGAGCTGTTTTTT. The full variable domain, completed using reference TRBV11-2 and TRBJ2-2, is EAGVAQSPRYKIIEKRQSVAFWCNPISGHATLYWYQQILGQGPKLLIQFQNNGVVDDSQLPKDRFSAERLKGVDSTLKIQPAKLEDSAVYLCASSLGGFANTGELFFGEGSRLTVL.

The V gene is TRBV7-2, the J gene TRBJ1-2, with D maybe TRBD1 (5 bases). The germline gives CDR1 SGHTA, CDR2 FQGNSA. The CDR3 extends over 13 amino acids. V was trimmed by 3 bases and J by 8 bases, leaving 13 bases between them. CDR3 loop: CASSFEGQGGYTF. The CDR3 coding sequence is TGTGCCAGCAGCTTCGAAGGACAAGGGGGCTACACCTTC.

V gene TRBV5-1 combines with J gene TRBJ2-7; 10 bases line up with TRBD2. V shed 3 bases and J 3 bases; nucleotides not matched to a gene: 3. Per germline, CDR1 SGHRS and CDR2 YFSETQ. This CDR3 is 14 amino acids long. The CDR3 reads CASSSASGSYEQYF. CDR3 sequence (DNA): TGCGCCAGCAGCTCCGCTAGCGGGAGCTACGAGCAGTACTTC.

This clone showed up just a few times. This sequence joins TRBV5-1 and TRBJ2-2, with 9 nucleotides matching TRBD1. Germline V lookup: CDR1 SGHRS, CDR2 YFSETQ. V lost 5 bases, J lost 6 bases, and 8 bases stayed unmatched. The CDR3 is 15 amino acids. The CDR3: CASSAGTGYAGELFF. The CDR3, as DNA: TGCGCCAGCAGTGCCGGGACAGGGTATGCCGGGGAGCTGTTTTTT.

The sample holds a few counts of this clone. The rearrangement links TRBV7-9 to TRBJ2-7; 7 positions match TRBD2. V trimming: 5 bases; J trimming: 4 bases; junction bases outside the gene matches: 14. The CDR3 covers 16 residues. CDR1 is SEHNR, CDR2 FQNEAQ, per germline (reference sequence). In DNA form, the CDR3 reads TGTGCCAGCAGCCATACGGCCGGACGGGGGGTGTACGAGCAGTACTTC. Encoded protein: CASSHTAGRGVYEQYF.

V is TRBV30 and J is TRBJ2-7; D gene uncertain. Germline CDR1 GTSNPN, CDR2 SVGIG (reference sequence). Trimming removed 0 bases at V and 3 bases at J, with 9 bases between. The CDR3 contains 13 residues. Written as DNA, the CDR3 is TGTGCCTGGAGTGTAGAGTCTAGCTACGAGCAGTACTTC. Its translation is CAWSVESSYEQYF.

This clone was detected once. The chain's CDR3 is CAWRGESSYEQYF. The CDR3 region has the DNA TGTGCCTGGAGGGGAGAAAGCTCCTACGAGCAGTACTTC. The chain carries TRBV30 and TRBJ2-7, with D maybe TRBD2 (5 bases). This CDR3 has 13 residues. Germline V gene sequence: CDR1 GTSNPN, CDR2 SVGIG (reference sequence). Deletions cut 3 bases from V and 0 bases from J, with 9 bases between.

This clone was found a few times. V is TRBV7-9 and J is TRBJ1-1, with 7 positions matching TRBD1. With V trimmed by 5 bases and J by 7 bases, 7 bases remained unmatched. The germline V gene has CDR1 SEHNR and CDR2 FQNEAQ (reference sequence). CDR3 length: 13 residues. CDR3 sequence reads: CASSVRGDSEAFF. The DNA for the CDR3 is TGTGCCAGCAGCGTTAGGGGGGACAGTGAAGCTTTCTTT.